The 5 T cell receptor beta chains listed next were all sequenced from one sample in a study of shared clonotypes between healthy human individuals. The table came from immunoSEQ multiplex PCR; TCRdb's copy has only in-frame clones and leaves some out. This sample has approximately 470,000 clones; roughly 80% occur once, and the top ten carry approximately 12%. Sequencing was performed on PBMCs. These receptors originate from a woman in her thirties or forties in good health. Some clones in this sample may be carry-over from other donors' samples.

This clone was counted many times. Different DNA sequences within this sample yield the same CDR3. V is TRBV28 and J is TRBJ1-1; no reliable D call. V was shortened by 6 bases and J by 3 bases, with 8 bases between the two germline ends. There are 12 residues in the CDR3. CDR1 and CDR2 (germline): MDHEN, SYDVKM. CDR3 in amino acids: CASSKKDTEAFF. CDR3 bases: TGTGCCAGCAGCAAAAAGGACACTGAAGCTTTCTTT.

The V gene is TRBV28, the J gene TRBJ2-7; 7 bases match TRBD1. With 5 bases clipped from V and 3 bases from J, the junction kept 13 bases outside the gene matches. The CDR3 extends over 16 amino acids. Germline CDR1 reads MDHEN; CDR2 reads SYDVKM. For the CDR3, the DNA is TGTGCCAGCAGTCCACGTGGGGACAGCCGATACTACGAGCAGTACTTC. Protein product: CASSPRGDSRYYEQYF.

The chain employs TRBV6-6 and TRBJ1-2; 7 nucleotides line up with TRBD1. The germline V gene encodes CDR1 MNHNY and CDR2 SVGAGI (reference sequence). The CDR3 loop spans 14 amino acids. Trimming removed 2 bases from V and 8 bases from J; junction bases left unmatched: 8. CDR3 sequence: CASSYVGTAPGYTF. The CDR3 DNA reads TGTGCCAGCAGTTACGTGGGGACAGCGCCGGGCTACACCTTC.

In this sample, this clone turned up a few times. This chain connects TRBV11-2 to TRBJ1-1, with no clear D. The germline V gene has CDR1 SGHAT and CDR2 FQNNGV. The CDR3 totals 13 residues. V shed 2 bases and J shed 0 bases, with 4 bases lying between them. For the CDR3, the DNA is TGTGCCAGCAGCTTAATATTGAACACTGAAGCTTTCTTT. This translates into CASSLILNTEAFF. Combining the CDR3 with reference TRBV11-2 and TRBJ1-1 gives the whole variable domain EAGVAQSPRYKIIEKRQSVAFWCNPISGHATLYWYQQILGQGPKLLIQFQNNGVVDDSQLPKDRFSAERLKGVDSTLKIQPAKLEDSAVYLCASSLILNTEAFFGQGTRLTVV.

This chain joins TRBV5-1 and TRBJ2-7; 10 bases are a match to TRBD2. The CDR3 is 15 residues long. Germline assignment: CDR1 SGHRS and CDR2 YFSETQ. V shed 4 bases and J 4 bases; nucleotides not matched to a gene: 8. CDR3 in amino acids: CASSQQAGGDYEQYF. The CDR3 nucleotides read TGCGCCAGCAGCCAACAAGCGGGAGGGGATTACGAGCAGTACTTC.